A selection of T cell receptor beta chains follows, all from one sample in a study of cytomegalovirus exposure and HLA in healthy donors. Profiling relied on immunoSEQ multiplex PCR, and the TCRdb table lists in-frame clones only, not all of them. The sample includes about 82,000 clones, roughly 72% of them seen just once. The specimen sequenced was PBMCs. The receptors were sampled from a woman between 45 and 60 years old in good health and CMV-seropositive. The CDR3 runs from the conserved cysteine through the conserved F or W. The D gene is left open where the match is weak. Not every row has a clone size; where given, it reads once, few, many or a size class.

j_gene: TRBJ1-5
v_gene: TRBV19
abundance: once
d_gene: TRBD1
CDR3nt: TGTGCCAGTAGCAGGGGGGGCAATCAGCCCCAGCATTTT
CDR3aa: CASSRGGNQPQHF

j_gene: TRBJ2-5
v_gene: TRBV29-1
abundance: NA
d_gene: TRBD2
CDR3nt: TGCAGCGTCGAGCGGGAGTGGTCAGAGACCCAGTACTTC
CDR3aa: CSVEREWSETQYF

j_gene: TRBJ1-5
v_gene: TRBV5-4
abundance: NA
d_gene: TRBD1
CDR3nt: TGTGCCAGCAGCTTGGAGCCAGGGGGAGGCAATCAGCCCCAGCATTTT
CDR3aa: CASSLEPGGGNQPQHF

j_gene: TRBJ1-5
v_gene: TRBV6-5
abundance: NA
d_gene: TRBD1
CDR3nt: TGTGCCAGCGGGGGACAGCAGAATCAGCCCCAGCATTTT
CDR3aa: CASGGQQNQPQHF

j_gene: TRBJ2-3
v_gene: TRBV6-1
abundance: NA
d_gene: TRBD2
CDR3nt: TGTGCCAGCAGTCCCGCAGGGAGGGGCACAGATACGCAGTATTTT
CDR3aa: CASSPAGRGTDTQYF

j_gene: TRBJ1-1
v_gene: TRBV5-4
abundance: few
d_gene: TRBD1
CDR3nt: TGTGCCAGCAGCAGGGGGGCAGGGGGGAAGAACACTGAAGCTTTCTTT
CDR3aa: CASSRGAGGKNTEAFF

j_gene: TRBJ1-5
v_gene: TRBV9
abundance: once
d_gene: TRBD1
CDR3nt: TGTGCCAGCAGCGTCGGACAGGACCATAGCAATCAGCCCCAGCATTTT
CDR3aa: CASSVGQDHSNQPQHF

j_gene: TRBJ1-1
v_gene: TRBV6-5
abundance: once
d_gene: NA
CDR3nt: TGTGCCAGCAGTGGTCCCGGGGGGGGGAACGCTGAAGCTTTCTTT
CDR3aa: CASSGPGGGNAEAFF

j_gene: TRBJ2-1
v_gene: TRBV7-9
abundance: few
d_gene: TRBD2
CDR3nt: TGTGCCAGCAGCTGGGACGGGACTAGCTATGAGCAGTTCTTC
CDR3aa: CASSWDGTSYEQFF

j_gene: TRBJ1-1
v_gene: TRBV5-5
abundance: once
d_gene: NA
CDR3nt: TGTGCCAGCAGCTACAGGGATTTGAACACTGAAGCTTTCTTT
CDR3aa: CASSYRDLNTEAFF

j_gene: TRBJ2-7
v_gene: TRBV27
abundance: NA
d_gene: TRBD2
CDR3nt: TGTGCCAGCAGTTTATTTAGCGGGAGCTCCTACGAGCAGTACTTC
CDR3aa: CASSLFSGSSYEQYF

j_gene: TRBJ1-2
v_gene: TRBV19
abundance: NA
d_gene: NA
CDR3nt: TGTGCCAGTAGGAGCGATGGGTCCCGTGGTGGCTACACCTTC
CDR3aa: CASRSDGSRGGYTF

j_gene: TRBJ2-1
v_gene: TRBV5-1
abundance: NA
d_gene: TRBD2
CDR3nt: TGCGCCAGCAGCTTAGGTAGCGGGAGGTTCTCCTACAATGAGCAGTTCTTC
CDR3aa: CASSLGSGRFSYNEQFF

j_gene: TRBJ2-2
v_gene: TRBV28
abundance: NA
d_gene: NA
CDR3nt: TGTGCCAGCACCCAAGGAGGAAACACCGGGGAGCTGTTTTTT
CDR3aa: CASTQGGNTGELFF

j_gene: TRBJ2-2
v_gene: TRBV10-2
abundance: NA
d_gene: TRBD2
CDR3nt: TGCGCCAGCAGTGATTATAGCGGGAGGGCCACCGGGGAGCTGTTTTTT
CDR3aa: CASSDYSGRATGELFF

j_gene: TRBJ1-2
v_gene: TRBV7-8
abundance: NA
d_gene: TRBD1
CDR3nt: TGTGCCAGCAGCTTAGGGGGACAGGGGACCTATGGCTACACCTTC
CDR3aa: CASSLGGQGTYGYTF

j_gene: TRBJ1-2
v_gene: TRBV29-1
abundance: NA
d_gene: TRBD1
CDR3nt: TGCAGCGTAACCACGGGACAGGGGTATGGCTACACCTTC
CDR3aa: CSVTTGQGYGYTF

j_gene: TRBJ1-5
v_gene: TRBV5-1
abundance: NA
d_gene: TRBD1
CDR3nt: TGCGCCAGCAGCTTGGGCGAGGGGGCAGGTCAGCCCCAGCATTTT
CDR3aa: CASSLGEGAGQPQHF

j_gene: TRBJ1-5
v_gene: TRBV19
abundance: few
d_gene: TRBD1
CDR3nt: TGTGCCAGTAGTACCACAGGGGGGGGTCAGCCCCAGCATTTT
CDR3aa: CASSTTGGGQPQHF

j_gene: TRBJ1-2
v_gene: TRBV6-5
abundance: NA
d_gene: NA
CDR3nt: TGTGCCAGCAGTTTTCTCATGACAGACAGAAACTATGGCTACACCTTC
CDR3aa: CASSFLMTDRNYGYTF

j_gene: TRBJ2-7
v_gene: TRBV19
abundance: NA
d_gene: TRBD2
CDR3nt: TGTGCCAGTAGTGGGCTAGCGGGACCTTCCTACGAGCAGTACTTC
CDR3aa: CASSGLAGPSYEQYF

j_gene: TRBJ1-5
v_gene: TRBV5-1
abundance: NA
d_gene: NA
CDR3nt: TGCGCCAGCAGCTACCAGGGTAGGGAGCCCCAGCATTTT
CDR3aa: CASSYQGREPQHF